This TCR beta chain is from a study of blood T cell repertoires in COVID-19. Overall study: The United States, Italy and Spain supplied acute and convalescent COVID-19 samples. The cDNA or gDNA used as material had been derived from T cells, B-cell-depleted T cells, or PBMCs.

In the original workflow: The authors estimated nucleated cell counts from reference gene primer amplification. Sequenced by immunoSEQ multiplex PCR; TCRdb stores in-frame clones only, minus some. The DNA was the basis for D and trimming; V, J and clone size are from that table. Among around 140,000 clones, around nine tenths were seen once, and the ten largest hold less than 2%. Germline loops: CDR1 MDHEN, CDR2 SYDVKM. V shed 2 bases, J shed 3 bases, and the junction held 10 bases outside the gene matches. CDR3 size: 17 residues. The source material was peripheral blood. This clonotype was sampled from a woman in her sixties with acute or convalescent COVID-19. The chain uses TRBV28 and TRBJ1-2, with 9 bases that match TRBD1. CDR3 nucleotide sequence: TGTGCCAGCAGTTTAGGAACAGGGGGCGCCTTCCACTATGGCTACACCTTC. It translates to CASSLGTGGAFHYGYTF.